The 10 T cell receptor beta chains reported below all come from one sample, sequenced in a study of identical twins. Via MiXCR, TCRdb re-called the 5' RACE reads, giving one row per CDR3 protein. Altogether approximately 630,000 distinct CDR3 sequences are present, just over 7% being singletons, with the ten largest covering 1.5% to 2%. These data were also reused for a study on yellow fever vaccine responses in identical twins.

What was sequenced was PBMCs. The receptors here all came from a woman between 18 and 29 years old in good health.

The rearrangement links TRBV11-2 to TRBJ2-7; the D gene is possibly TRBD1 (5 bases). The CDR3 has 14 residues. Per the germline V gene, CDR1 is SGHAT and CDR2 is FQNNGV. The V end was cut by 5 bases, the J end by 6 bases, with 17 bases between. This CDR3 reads CASSGTGPRAEQYF. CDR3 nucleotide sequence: TGTGCCAGCAGCGGAACCGGTCCCAGGGCCGAGCAGTACTTC.

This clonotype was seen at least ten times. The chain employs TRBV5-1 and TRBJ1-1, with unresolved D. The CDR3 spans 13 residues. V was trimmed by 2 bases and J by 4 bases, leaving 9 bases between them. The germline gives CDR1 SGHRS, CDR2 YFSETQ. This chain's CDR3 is CASSLRPVTEAFF. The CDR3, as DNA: TGCGCCAGCAGCTTAAGACCAGTCACTGAAGCTTTCTTT.

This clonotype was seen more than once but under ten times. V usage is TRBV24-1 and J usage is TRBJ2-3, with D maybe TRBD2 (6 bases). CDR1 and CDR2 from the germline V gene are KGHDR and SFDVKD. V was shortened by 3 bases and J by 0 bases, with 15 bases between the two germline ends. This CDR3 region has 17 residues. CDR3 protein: CATSDPPGSGSTDTQYF. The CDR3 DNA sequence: TGTGCCACCAGTGATCCGCCTGGGAGCGGGAGCACAGATACGCAGTATTTT.

The CDR3 bases are TGTGCCAGCGGCACGGCGAACAGGGGTTCGGGCGAGCAGTACTTC. It encodes CASGTANRGSGEQYF. The chain uses TRBV12-3 or TRBV12-4 and TRBJ2-7; 7 bases map to TRBD1. The CDR3 has 15 residues. The trim removed 8 bases at V and 6 bases at J, leaving 16 bases unmatched.

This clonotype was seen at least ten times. In DNA form, the CDR3 reads TGTGCCATCACGGACAGGGCCGGGGTAGGGACCCAGTACTTC. The encoded protein is CAITDRAGVGTQYF. The V gene is TRBV10-3, the J gene TRBJ2-5; 8 positions agree with TRBD1. This CDR3 comprises 14 residues. V lost 7 bases, J lost 7 bases, and 11 bases stayed unmatched. Germline lookup yields CDR1 ENHRY and CDR2 SYGVKD.

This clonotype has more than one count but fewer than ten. CDR3 DNA: TGTGCCAGCAATACCCGGGACAGGGATAACGAGCAGTACTTC. This codes for CASNTRDRDNEQYF. The chain is built from TRBV27 and TRBJ2-7; TRBD1 matches 9 bases. V gave up 7 bases and J gave up 5 bases; unmatched junction bases: 9. From germline, CDR1 is MNHEY and CDR2 SMNVEV (reference sequence). CDR3 size: 14 residues.

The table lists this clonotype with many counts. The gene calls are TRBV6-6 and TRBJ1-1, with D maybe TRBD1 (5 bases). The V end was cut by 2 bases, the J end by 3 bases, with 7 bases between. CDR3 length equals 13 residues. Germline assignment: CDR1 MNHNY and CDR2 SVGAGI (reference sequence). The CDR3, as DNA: TGTGCCAGCAGTTACGGGGGAGACACTGAAGCTTTCTTT. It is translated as CASSYGGDTEAFF.

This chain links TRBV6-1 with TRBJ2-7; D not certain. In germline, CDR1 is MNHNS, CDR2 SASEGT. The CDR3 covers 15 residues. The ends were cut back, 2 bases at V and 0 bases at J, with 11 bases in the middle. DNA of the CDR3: TGTGCCAGCAGTGAACCGAGACGGAGCTCCTACGAGCAGTACGTC. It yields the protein CASSEPRRSSYEQYV.

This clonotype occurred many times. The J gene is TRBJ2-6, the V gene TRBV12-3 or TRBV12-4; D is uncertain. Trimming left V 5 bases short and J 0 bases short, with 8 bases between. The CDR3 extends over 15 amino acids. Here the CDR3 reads CASSRTDSGANVLTF. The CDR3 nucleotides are TGTGCCAGCAGTCGGACGGACTCTGGGGCCAACGTCCTGACTTTC.

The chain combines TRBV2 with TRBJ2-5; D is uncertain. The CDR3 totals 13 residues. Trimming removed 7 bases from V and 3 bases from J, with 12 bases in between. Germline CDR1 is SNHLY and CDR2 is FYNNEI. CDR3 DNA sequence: TGTGCCAGCAAGGGTAGCTTTGAAGAGACCCAGTACTTC. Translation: CASKGSFEETQYF.